Presented here are 8 T cell receptor beta chains from one specimen sequenced in a study of CD8 T cells in Susac syndrome. Reverse transcription of about 0.5 to 1 ug RNA was performed with random hexamers. One entry per CDR3 protein, called by TCRdb with MiXCR from the immunoSEQ multiplex PCR reads. The sample has roughly 160,000 distinct CDR3 sequences, about 96% seen once. Sequencing input: CD4+ T cells from PBMCs. The receptors were gathered from a human donor with Susac syndrome.

This chain connects TRBV12-3 or TRBV12-4 to TRBJ2-1; no reliable D call. This CDR3 contains 14 residues. V lost 8 bases and J 1 base, leaving 12 bases between the germline ends. CDR3 in amino acids: CASHPMGSYNEQFF. The CDR3 coding sequence is TGTGCCAGCCACCCCATGGGGTCCTACAATGAGCAGTTCTTC.

The V call is TRBV7-2, the J call TRBJ1-5; D not resolved. The CDR3 has 15 residues. The V gene lost 3 bases and the J gene lost 0 bases, with 9 bases spanning the gap. Germline CDR1 and CDR2: SGHTA and FQGNSA. DNA for the CDR3: TGTGCCAGCAGCTTTGGACGGAGTAGCAATCAGCCCCAGCATTTT. Translation: CASSFGRSSNQPQHF.

The chain joins TRBV20-1 to TRBJ2-7; 10 nucleotides align to TRBD2. The CDR3 has 13 residues. Trimming removed 6 bases from V and 3 bases from J; junction bases left unmatched: 5. CDR1 is DFQATT, CDR2 SNEGSKA, per germline (reference sequence). The CDR3 region is CSALSGGIYEQYV. The CDR3 coding sequence is TGCAGTGCCCTTAGCGGGGGGATCTACGAGCAGTACGTC.

The chain carries TRBV29-1 and TRBJ1-1, with TRBD1 matching 8 bases. The CDR3 runs 14 residues. Germline CDR1 SQVTM, CDR2 ANQGSEA. J gave up 4 bases and V 6 bases, and 10 bases lay outside the gene matches. The CDR3 region is CSVRQGRLATEAFF. CDR3 bases: TGCAGCGTCCGACAGGGGAGGTTAGCCACTGAAGCTTTCTTT.

The chain combines TRBV28 with TRBJ2-7, with 9 nucleotides matching TRBD1. The germline V gene encodes CDR1 MDHEN and CDR2 SYDVKM. J was trimmed by 4 bases and V by 7 bases; bases with no gene match: 8. The CDR3 sequence is 14 residues long. CDR3 coding DNA: TGTGCCAGCATGGGACAGGGTGGCGGGTACGAGCAGTACGTC. Residues: CASMGQGGGYEQYV.

V and J are TRBV5-1 and TRBJ1-5; D remains unclear. The CDR3 consists of 14 residues. Germline V CDR1 and CDR2: SGHRS, YFSETQ. V lost 3 bases, J lost 9 bases, and 16 bases lay in between. The DNA for the CDR3 is TGCGCCAGCAGCTCGGACGGCCTCGGAGGGCCCCAGCATTTT. Protein sequence: CASSSDGLGGPQHF.

The chain is built from TRBV11-2 and TRBJ2-5; the match to TRBD2 covers 9 bases. The CDR3 totals 14 residues. V shed 5 bases and J 5 bases; nucleotides not matched to a gene: 6. CDR1 is SGHAT, CDR2 FQNNGV, per germline. CDR3 bases: TGTGCCAGCAGCCCGTTAACTAGCGGGGAGACCCAGTACTTC. This sequence encodes CASSPLTSGETQYF.

The chain uses TRBV7-2 and TRBJ2-5, with D unclear. The V gene's germline CDR1 is SGHTA and CDR2 FQGNSA. V was clipped by 5 bases and J by 4 bases, with 11 bases between them. CDR3 size: 13 residues. The CDR3 DNA is TGTGCCAGCAGCGAAATACATGGAGAGACCCAGTACTTC. As protein: CASSEIHGETQYF.